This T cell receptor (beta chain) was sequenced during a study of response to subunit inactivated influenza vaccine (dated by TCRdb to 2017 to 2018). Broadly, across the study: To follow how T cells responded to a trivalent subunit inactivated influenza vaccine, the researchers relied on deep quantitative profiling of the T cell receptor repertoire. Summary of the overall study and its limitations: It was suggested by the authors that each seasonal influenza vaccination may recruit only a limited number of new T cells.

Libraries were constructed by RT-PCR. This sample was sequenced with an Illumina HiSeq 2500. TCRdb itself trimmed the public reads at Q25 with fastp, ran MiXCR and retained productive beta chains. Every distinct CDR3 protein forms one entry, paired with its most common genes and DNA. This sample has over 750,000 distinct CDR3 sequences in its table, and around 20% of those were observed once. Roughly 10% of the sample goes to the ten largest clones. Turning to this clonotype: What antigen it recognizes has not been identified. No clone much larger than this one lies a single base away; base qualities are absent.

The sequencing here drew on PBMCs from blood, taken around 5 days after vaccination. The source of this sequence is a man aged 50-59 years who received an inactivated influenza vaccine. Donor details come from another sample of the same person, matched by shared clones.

The CDR3 amino acid sequence is: CASSPGPRGNQPQHF. The nucleotide sequence is TGTGCCAGCTCACCGGGACCCAGGGGCAATCAGCCCCAGCATTTT. This receptor chain uses TRBV18 and TRBJ1-5, and possibly TRBD1, on 5 matching bases. The V end loses 3 bases and the J end loses 2 bases, and a stretch of 11 bases separates them. The cysteine opens and the phenylalanine closes a CDR3 of 15 amino acids. The retained sequence is limited to the CDR3, 45 bases, with the frame set at the first base. The germline V gene yields KGHSH for CDR1 and LQKENI for CDR2.